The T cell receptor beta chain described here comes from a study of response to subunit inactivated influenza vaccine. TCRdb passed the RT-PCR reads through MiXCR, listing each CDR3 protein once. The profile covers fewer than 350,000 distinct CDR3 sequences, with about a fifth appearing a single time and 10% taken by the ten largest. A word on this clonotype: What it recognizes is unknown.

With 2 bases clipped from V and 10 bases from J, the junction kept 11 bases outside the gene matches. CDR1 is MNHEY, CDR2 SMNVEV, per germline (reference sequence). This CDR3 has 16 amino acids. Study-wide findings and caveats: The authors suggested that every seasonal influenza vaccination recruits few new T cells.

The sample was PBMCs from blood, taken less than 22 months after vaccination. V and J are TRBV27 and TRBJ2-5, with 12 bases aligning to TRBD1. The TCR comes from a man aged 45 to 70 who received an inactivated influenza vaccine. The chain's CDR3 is CASSLTLGQGAGIQYF. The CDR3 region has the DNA TGTGCCAGCAGTTTAACGTTGGGACAGGGGGCAGGGATCCAGTACTTC.